This T cell receptor (beta chain) appears in the sequencing data of a study of beta chain features in type 1 diabetes. Study conclusions and caveats: VDJ junctions sequenced from type 1 diabetes patients showed fewer insertions and more deletions. All four CD4+ subsets from Type 1 diabetes patients carried moderately but significantly shorter TCRB CDR3s. High-TCR-expressing cells could be over-represented by cDNA sequencing.

This clone was detected only a few times. Its specificity is unknown. There are 13 residues in the CDR3. V lost 6 bases, J lost 2 bases, and 4 bases stayed unmatched. Germline CDR1 reads SGDLS; CDR2 reads YYNGEE. Investigators reverse transcribed all isolated RNA, so they sequenced expressed TCRB transcripts. This table comes from immunoSEQ multiplex PCR, and its TCRdb copy is limited to in-frame clones, with some not included. The sample includes a few hundred thousand clones, roughly 22% of them seen just once. V usage is TRBV9 and J usage is TRBJ1-2; 7 bases map to TRBD1. What was sequenced was naive CD4+ T cells from blood. The origin of this receptor is a woman aged 40 to 50 with type 1 diabetes. The DNA of the CDR3 is TGTGCCAGCAACAGGGGATCCAACTATGGCTACACCTTC. Translating gives CASNRGSNYGYTF.